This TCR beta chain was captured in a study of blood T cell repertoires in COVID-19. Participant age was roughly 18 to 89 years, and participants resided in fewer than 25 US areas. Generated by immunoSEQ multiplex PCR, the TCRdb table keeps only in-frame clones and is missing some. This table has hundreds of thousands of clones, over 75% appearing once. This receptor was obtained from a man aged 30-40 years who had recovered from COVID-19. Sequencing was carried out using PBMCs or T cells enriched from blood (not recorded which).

The CDR3 DNA is TGTGCCAGTAGTGATTACAGGGGAACTGTGACTAATGAAAAACTGTTTTTT. Translation: CASSDYRGTVTNEKLFF. This rearrangement joins TRBV19 to TRBJ1-4; 7 nucleotides match TRBD1. V gave up 5 bases and J gave up 2 bases; unmatched junction bases: 11. Germline V gene data show CDR1 as LNHDA and CDR2 as SQIVND (reference sequence). The CDR3 is made up of 17 amino acids.